These T cell receptor beta chains were read from a single sample in a study of T-cell memory formation after mild COVID-19. MiXCR, run by TCRdb on the 5' RACE reads, gives a single entry per CDR3 protein. In the table there are about 250,000 distinct CDR3 sequences, 15% of which are singletons. The sequencing sample was made of PBMCs or a T cell subset sorted from them (not recorded which). These receptors were taken from an adult woman who had mild COVID-19 (a few samples of this study predate the infection). Cell type and time point are not known. Each CDR3 is given with its conserved first and last residue. Each record gives: CDR3 DNA, CDR3 protein, V gene, clone size, J gene, D gene. A D gene is named only where the DNA matches it firmly. Clone size is shown for a subset of rows, as once, few, many or a class of expanded clone.

CDR3nt: TGCAGTGCTAGAGTAGGGTACAATCAGCCCCAGCATTTT; CDR3aa: CSARVGYNQPQHF; v_gene: TRBV20-1; abundance: NA; j_gene: TRBJ1-5; d_gene: NA
CDR3nt: TGTGCCAGCAGCTTAGAGCGCCTAGCAGATACGCAGTATTTT; CDR3aa: CASSLERLADTQYF; v_gene: TRBV7-9; abundance: NA; j_gene: TRBJ2-3; d_gene: NA
CDR3nt: TGTGCCAGCAGTACCCTAGGGACACCGAAAGAGACCCAGTACTTC; CDR3aa: CASSTLGTPKETQYF; v_gene: TRBV6-2/TRBV6-3; abundance: many; j_gene: TRBJ2-5; d_gene: NA
CDR3nt: TGCGCCAGCAGCTTGGACAGGGGACCCAATGGCTACACCTTC; CDR3aa: CASSLDRGPNGYTF; v_gene: TRBV5-1; abundance: few; j_gene: TRBJ1-2; d_gene: TRBD1
CDR3nt: TGTGCCAGCGGTTTAAGGGGCGCAGATACGCAGTATTTT; CDR3aa: CASGLRGADTQYF; v_gene: TRBV2; abundance: NA; j_gene: TRBJ2-3; d_gene: NA
CDR3nt: TGTGCCATCCCCCGAGAGATGACAGTCCCGAGGGTTCAGCCCCAGCATTTT; CDR3aa: CAIPREMTVPRVQPQHF; v_gene: TRBV10-3; abundance: few; j_gene: TRBJ1-5; d_gene: NA
CDR3nt: TGTGCCAGCAGCCCTCTAGGGGGTGGAAGCAATCAGCCCCAGCATTTT; CDR3aa: CASSPLGGGSNQPQHF; v_gene: TRBV4-2; abundance: NA; j_gene: TRBJ1-5; d_gene: NA
CDR3nt: TGTGCCACCAGTGATTGGACTAGCGGGGGGGCTGTGCAGTACTTC; CDR3aa: CATSDWTSGGAVQYF; v_gene: TRBV24-1; abundance: NA; j_gene: TRBJ2-7; d_gene: TRBD2
CDR3nt: TGTGCCAGCTCCCGTCCCGGGACAGGGTTCGGCTACACCTTC; CDR3aa: CASSRPGTGFGYTF; v_gene: TRBV18; abundance: few; j_gene: TRBJ1-2; d_gene: TRBD1
CDR3nt: TGTGCCAGCAGCCCAAAGTGGGGACAAGGGGGACGCGGCACTGAAGCTTTCTTT; CDR3aa: CASSPKWGQGGRGTEAFF; v_gene: TRBV7-9; abundance: NA; j_gene: TRBJ1-1; d_gene: NA
CDR3nt: TGTGCCACCAGTGACCCGGGACAGGGGACCACAGATACGCAGTATTTT; CDR3aa: CATSDPGQGTTDTQYF; v_gene: TRBV24-1; abundance: NA; j_gene: TRBJ2-3; d_gene: TRBD1
CDR3nt: TGCGCCAGCGGACGAGATGCCGGATCACCCCTCCACTTT; CDR3aa: CASGRDAGSPLHF; v_gene: TRBV5-1; abundance: NA; j_gene: TRBJ1-6; d_gene: NA
CDR3nt: TGCGCCAGCAGCCAAGTGTTACAGGGAGCCCAGCATTTT; CDR3aa: CASSQVLQGAQHF; v_gene: TRBV4-1; abundance: NA; j_gene: TRBJ1-5; d_gene: NA
CDR3nt: TGCGCCAGCAGCGGGACAGGGCCTCAAGAGACCCAGTACTTC; CDR3aa: CASSGTGPQETQYF; v_gene: TRBV5-1; abundance: NA; j_gene: TRBJ2-5; d_gene: TRBD1
CDR3nt: TGCGCCAGCAGCCAAAGGCAGTCCTACGAGCAGTACTTC; CDR3aa: CASSQRQSYEQYF; v_gene: TRBV4-3; abundance: NA; j_gene: TRBJ2-7; d_gene: NA
CDR3nt: TGTGCCAGCAGCTTATCGGCTCAGCCCCAGCATTTT; CDR3aa: CASSLSAQPQHF; v_gene: TRBV7-2; abundance: few; j_gene: TRBJ1-5; d_gene: NA
CDR3nt: TGTGCCAGCTCACCTCCGAATCCGTCACGGGACACTGAAGCTTTCTTT; CDR3aa: CASSPPNPSRDTEAFF; v_gene: TRBV18; abundance: few; j_gene: TRBJ1-1; d_gene: NA
CDR3nt: TGTGCCAGCAGCCAAGCGGACGGCGGGAGAGAGACCCAGTACTTC; CDR3aa: CASSQADGGRETQYF; v_gene: TRBV4-2; abundance: NA; j_gene: TRBJ2-5; d_gene: TRBD2
CDR3nt: TGTGCCAGTAGTATCGAGGGGTATAATGGCTACACCTTC; CDR3aa: CASSIEGYNGYTF; v_gene: TRBV19; abundance: few; j_gene: TRBJ1-2; d_gene: NA
CDR3nt: TGCAGTGCTAGGGAGAACAGGGTCTACGAGCAGTACTTC; CDR3aa: CSARENRVYEQYF; v_gene: TRBV20-1; abundance: NA; j_gene: TRBJ2-7; d_gene: NA
CDR3nt: TGCAGTGCTTATGACACTAACTATGGCTACACCTTC; CDR3aa: CSAYDTNYGYTF; v_gene: TRBV20-1; abundance: NA; j_gene: TRBJ1-2; d_gene: NA
CDR3nt: TGCGCCAGCAGCTTGGCCAGGACAGGGGGTAGGAACATTCAGTACTTC; CDR3aa: CASSLARTGGRNIQYF; v_gene: TRBV5-1; abundance: few; j_gene: TRBJ2-4; d_gene: TRBD1
CDR3nt: TGTGCCAGCAGTTACCCTGGACTAGCGGTCGGACTCACCTACGAGCAGTACTTC; CDR3aa: CASSYPGLAVGLTYEQYF; v_gene: TRBV6-2/TRBV6-3; abundance: few; j_gene: TRBJ2-7; d_gene: TRBD2
CDR3nt: TGCGCCAGCAGCTTGGCCGGGGATTCGGGGACCCAGTACTTC; CDR3aa: CASSLAGDSGTQYF; v_gene: TRBV5-1; abundance: NA; j_gene: TRBJ2-5; d_gene: NA
CDR3nt: TGTGCCAGCAGCCGAGAATGGCAGGGAATGGACACTGAAGCTTTCTTT; CDR3aa: CASSREWQGMDTEAFF; v_gene: TRBV6-1; abundance: NA; j_gene: TRBJ1-1; d_gene: NA
CDR3nt: TGTGCCAGCAGCTCAAGAGGGACCCAAGGGAGGAATGAGCAGTTCTTC; CDR3aa: CASSSRGTQGRNEQFF; v_gene: TRBV7-2; abundance: NA; j_gene: TRBJ2-1; d_gene: NA
CDR3nt: TGTGCCAGCAGCGTAGGTGTCCACATGAACACTGAAGCTTTCTTT; CDR3aa: CASSVGVHMNTEAFF; v_gene: TRBV9; abundance: NA; j_gene: TRBJ1-1; d_gene: NA
CDR3nt: TGTGCCAGCAGCTTGGGTTACAGGGCGGAGACCCAGTACTTC; CDR3aa: CASSLGYRAETQYF; v_gene: TRBV5-6; abundance: few; j_gene: TRBJ2-5; d_gene: NA
CDR3nt: TGTGCCAGCAGCCGATCGGGACTAGCCCGTGAGGAGCAGTTCTTC; CDR3aa: CASSRSGLAREEQFF; v_gene: TRBV3-1; abundance: few; j_gene: TRBJ2-1; d_gene: TRBD2
CDR3nt: TGCGCCAGCAGCTTGTTCCGGACAGGCGTAGGGAACACTGAAGCTTTCTTT; CDR3aa: CASSLFRTGVGNTEAFF; v_gene: TRBV5-1; abundance: NA; j_gene: TRBJ1-1; d_gene: TRBD1
CDR3nt: TGTGCCAGTAGTATTGCTAGCACAGATACGCAGTATTTT; CDR3aa: CASSIASTDTQYF; v_gene: TRBV19; abundance: NA; j_gene: TRBJ2-3; d_gene: NA
CDR3nt: TGCAGTGCTAGTGTAGGCCGTGGCACAGATACGCAGTATTTT; CDR3aa: CSASVGRGTDTQYF; v_gene: TRBV20-1; abundance: NA; j_gene: TRBJ2-3; d_gene: NA
CDR3nt: TGTGCCAGCTCACCCCGACCCGCAGCGAGCTCCTACAATGAGCAGTTCTTC; CDR3aa: CASSPRPAASSYNEQFF; v_gene: TRBV18; abundance: few; j_gene: TRBJ2-1; d_gene: NA
CDR3nt: TGCGCCAGCATCGACAGGGCCGGGGCCAACGTCCTGACTTTC; CDR3aa: CASIDRAGANVLTF; v_gene: TRBV23-1; abundance: few; j_gene: TRBJ2-6; d_gene: TRBD1
CDR3nt: TGCAGTGCCCGCCGACTAGCGGGCCTTCAAGAGACCCAGTACTTC; CDR3aa: CSARRLAGLQETQYF; v_gene: TRBV20-1; abundance: few; j_gene: TRBJ2-5; d_gene: TRBD2
CDR3nt: TGCAGCGTTGGTACAGCTGGCTACACCTTC; CDR3aa: CSVGTAGYTF; v_gene: TRBV29-1; abundance: NA; j_gene: TRBJ1-2; d_gene: NA
CDR3nt: TGTGCCAGCAGCTCGACTAGCGGGGGGGCCTTAACGACAGATACGCAGTATTTT; CDR3aa: CASSSTSGGALTTDTQYF; v_gene: TRBV7-2; abundance: NA; j_gene: TRBJ2-3; d_gene: TRBD2
CDR3nt: TGTGCCAGCTCACCGGGACAGAAGAACACTGAAGCTTTCTTT; CDR3aa: CASSPGQKNTEAFF; v_gene: TRBV18; abundance: few; j_gene: TRBJ1-1; d_gene: TRBD1
CDR3nt: TGCAGCGTGGGCAGGAGCCCTAGCACAGATACGCAGTATTTT; CDR3aa: CSVGRSPSTDTQYF; v_gene: TRBV29-1; abundance: few; j_gene: TRBJ2-3; d_gene: NA
CDR3nt: TGCGCCAGCAGCCTAGACAGGGTGCTCACTGAAGCTTTCTTT; CDR3aa: CASSLDRVLTEAFF; v_gene: TRBV5-1; abundance: NA; j_gene: TRBJ1-1; d_gene: TRBD1
CDR3nt: TGTGCCAGCAGCCTACATAGCGGGAGCTCCTACGAGCAGTACTTC; CDR3aa: CASSLHSGSSYEQYF; v_gene: TRBV7-9; abundance: NA; j_gene: TRBJ2-7; d_gene: TRBD2
CDR3nt: TGCAGTGCTCGAGCAGGGTCTGGCCTCGGGGACTACACCTTC; CDR3aa: CSARAGSGLGDYTF; v_gene: TRBV20-1; abundance: few; j_gene: TRBJ1-2; d_gene: NA
CDR3nt: TGCGCCAGCAGCTTGATTACAGGGCCCTACGAGCAGTACTTC; CDR3aa: CASSLITGPYEQYF; v_gene: TRBV5-1; abundance: NA; j_gene: TRBJ2-7; d_gene: NA
CDR3nt: TGTGCCAGCAGTCCGTGGCAGGATTTTAATGAAAAACTGTTTTTT; CDR3aa: CASSPWQDFNEKLFF; v_gene: TRBV6-6; abundance: NA; j_gene: TRBJ1-4; d_gene: NA
CDR3nt: TGTGCCAGCAGCTTAGGGGGGGCGGCTGGCTACACCTTC; CDR3aa: CASSLGGAAGYTF; v_gene: TRBV7-2; abundance: few; j_gene: TRBJ1-2; d_gene: NA
CDR3nt: TGTGCCAGCAGTCTACTGGGAGGAGGACAAGTCAATCAGCCCCAGCATTTT; CDR3aa: CASSLLGGGQVNQPQHF; v_gene: TRBV12-3/TRBV12-4; abundance: NA; j_gene: TRBJ1-5; d_gene: NA
CDR3nt: TGTGCCAGCAGTAAATGGGACAGGGGGACGGGTGGCTACACCTTC; CDR3aa: CASSKWDRGTGGYTF; v_gene: TRBV6-5; abundance: NA; j_gene: TRBJ1-2; d_gene: TRBD1